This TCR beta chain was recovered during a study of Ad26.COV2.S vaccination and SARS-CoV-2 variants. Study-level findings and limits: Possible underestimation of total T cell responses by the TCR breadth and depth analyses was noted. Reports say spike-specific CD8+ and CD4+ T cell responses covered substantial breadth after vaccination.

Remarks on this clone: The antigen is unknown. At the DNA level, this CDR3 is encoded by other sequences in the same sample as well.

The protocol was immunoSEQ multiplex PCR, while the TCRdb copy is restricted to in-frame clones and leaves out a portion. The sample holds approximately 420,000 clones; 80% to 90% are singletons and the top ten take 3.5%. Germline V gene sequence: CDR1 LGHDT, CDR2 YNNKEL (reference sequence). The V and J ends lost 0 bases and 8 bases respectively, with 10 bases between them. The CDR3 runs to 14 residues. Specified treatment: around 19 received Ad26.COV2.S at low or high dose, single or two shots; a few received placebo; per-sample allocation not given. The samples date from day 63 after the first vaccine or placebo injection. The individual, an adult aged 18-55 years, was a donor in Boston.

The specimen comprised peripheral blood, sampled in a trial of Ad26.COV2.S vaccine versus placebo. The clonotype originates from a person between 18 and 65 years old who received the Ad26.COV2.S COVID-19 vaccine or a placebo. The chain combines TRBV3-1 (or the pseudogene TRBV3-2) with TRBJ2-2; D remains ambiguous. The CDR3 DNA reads TGTGCCAGCAGCCAAGATACCTCTGGAGGGGAGCTGTTTTTT. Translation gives CASSQDTSGGELFF.